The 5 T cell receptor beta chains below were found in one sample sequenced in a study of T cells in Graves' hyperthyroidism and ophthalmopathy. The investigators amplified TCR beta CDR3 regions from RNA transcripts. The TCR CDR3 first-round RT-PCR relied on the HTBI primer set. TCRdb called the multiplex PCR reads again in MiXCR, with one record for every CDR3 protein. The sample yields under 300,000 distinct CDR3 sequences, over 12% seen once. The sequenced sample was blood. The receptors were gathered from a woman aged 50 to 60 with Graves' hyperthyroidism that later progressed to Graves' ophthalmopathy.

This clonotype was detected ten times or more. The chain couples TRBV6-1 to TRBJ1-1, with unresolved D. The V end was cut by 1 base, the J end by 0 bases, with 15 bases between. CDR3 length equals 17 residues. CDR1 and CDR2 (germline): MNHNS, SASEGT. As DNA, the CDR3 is TGTGCCAGCAGTGAAGGGCAGCTTTGGAGAATGAACACTGAAGCTTTCTTT. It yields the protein CASSEGQLWRMNTEAFF.

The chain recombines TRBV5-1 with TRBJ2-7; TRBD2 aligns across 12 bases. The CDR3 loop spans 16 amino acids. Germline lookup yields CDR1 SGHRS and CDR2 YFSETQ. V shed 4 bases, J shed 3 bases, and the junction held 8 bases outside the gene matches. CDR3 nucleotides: TGCGCCAGCAGCATAACCGGACTAGCGGGAATCTACGAGCAGTACTTC. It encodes CASSITGLAGIYEQYF. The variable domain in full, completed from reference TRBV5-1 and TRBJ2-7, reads KAGVTQTPRYLIKTRGQQVTLSCSPISGHRSVSWYQQTPGQGLQFLFEYFSETQRNKGNFPGRFSGRQFSNSRSEMNVSTLELGDSALYLCASSITGLAGIYEQYFGPGTRLTVT.

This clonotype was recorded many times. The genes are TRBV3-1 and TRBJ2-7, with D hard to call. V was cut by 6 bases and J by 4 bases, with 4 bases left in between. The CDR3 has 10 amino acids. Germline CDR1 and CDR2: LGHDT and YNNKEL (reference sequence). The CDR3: CASRKYEQYF. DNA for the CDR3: TGTGCCAGCAGGAAATACGAGCAGTACTTC.

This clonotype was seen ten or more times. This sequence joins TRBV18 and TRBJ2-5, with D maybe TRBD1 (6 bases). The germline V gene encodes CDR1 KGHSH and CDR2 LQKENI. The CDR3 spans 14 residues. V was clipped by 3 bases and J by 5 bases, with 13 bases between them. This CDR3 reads CASSPGTPRETQYF. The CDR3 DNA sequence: TGTGCCAGCTCACCGGGGACACCCAGGGAGACCCAGTACTTC.

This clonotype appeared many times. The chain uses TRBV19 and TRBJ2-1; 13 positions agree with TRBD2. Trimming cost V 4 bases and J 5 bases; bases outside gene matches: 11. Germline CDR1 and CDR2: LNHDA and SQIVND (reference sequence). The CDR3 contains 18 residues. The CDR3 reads CASSRGTSGAPKDNEQFF. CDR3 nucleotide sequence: TGTGCCAGTAGTAGGGGGACTAGCGGGGCCCCGAAAGACAATGAGCAGTTCTTC. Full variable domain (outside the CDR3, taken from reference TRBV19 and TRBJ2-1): DGGITQSPKYLFRKEGQNVTLSCEQNLNHDAMYWYRQDPGQGLRLIYYSQIVNDFQKGDIAEGYSVSREKKESFPLTVTSAQKNPTAFYLCASSRGTSGAPKDNEQFFGPGTRLTVL.